This TCR beta chain came from a study of blood T cell repertoires in COVID-19. Study information: The cDNA or gDNA used as material had been derived from T cells, B-cell-depleted T cells, or PBMCs.

In the original workflow: Amplifying reference gene primers gave estimates of nucleated cell counts. The protocol was immunoSEQ multiplex PCR, while the TCRdb copy is restricted to in-frame clones and leaves out a portion. The DNA was the basis for D and trimming; V, J and clone size are from that table. The table includes around 270,000 clones, less than 90% detected once. The CDR3 runs to 14 residues. Trimming cost V 4 bases and J 7 bases; bases outside gene matches: 6. CDR1 is SGHRS, CDR2 YFSETQ, per germline. Input material: peripheral blood. The rearrangement joins TRBV5-1 to TRBJ1-4; 8 bases line up with TRBD1. This clonotype was sampled from a middle-aged woman who had recovered from COVID-19. The CDR3 is CASSPQGASEKLFF. Here the CDR3 DNA reads TGCGCCAGCAGCCCCCAGGGGGCTTCTGAAAAACTGTTTTTT.